This section outlines one T cell receptor (beta chain) sequence together with its context. This record comes from a study of cytomegalovirus exposure and HLA in healthy donors. Amplification used 60 Vbeta primers and 13 Jbeta primers. TCRdb's table, derived via immunoSEQ multiplex PCR, lists solely in-frame clones and lacks some. Of fewer than 200,000 clones in the sample, 70% to 80% were seen once. Trimming pared 6 bases from V and 1 base from J, leaving 6 bases between. CDR3 length: 11 amino acids. Germline CDR1 and CDR2: DFQATT and SNEGSKA (reference sequence). The sequenced sample consisted of PBMCs. The origin of this receptor is a man aged 25 to 40 in good health and CMV-seropositive. This sequence joins TRBV20-1 and TRBJ1-1; D remains unclear. CDR3 residues: CSARQNTEAFF. Here the CDR3 DNA reads TGCAGTGCGAGACAGAACACTGAAGCTTTCTTT.